This T cell receptor (beta chain) was retrieved from a study of control samples from healthy donors and cancer patients. The V gene's germline CDR1 is SEHNR and CDR2 FQNEAQ (reference sequence). The CDR3 is 14 amino acids. Trimming pared 1 base from V and 3 bases from J, leaving 10 bases between. This clone occurred a few times. Sequencing was performed with immunoSEQ multiplex PCR; in TCRdb, only in-frame clones are kept and a portion is missing. The sample lists about 54,000 clones, nearly 96% seen once, with 1.5% to 2% in the top ten. The rearrangement uses TRBV7-9 and TRBJ2-7; D remains unclear. Sequencing was performed on blood. The TCR comes from a woman in her 30s in good health. The CDR3 region is CASSLVGRIYEQYF. The CDR3 nucleotides are TGTGCCAGCAGCTTAGTTGGCAGAATCTACGAGCAGTACTTC.